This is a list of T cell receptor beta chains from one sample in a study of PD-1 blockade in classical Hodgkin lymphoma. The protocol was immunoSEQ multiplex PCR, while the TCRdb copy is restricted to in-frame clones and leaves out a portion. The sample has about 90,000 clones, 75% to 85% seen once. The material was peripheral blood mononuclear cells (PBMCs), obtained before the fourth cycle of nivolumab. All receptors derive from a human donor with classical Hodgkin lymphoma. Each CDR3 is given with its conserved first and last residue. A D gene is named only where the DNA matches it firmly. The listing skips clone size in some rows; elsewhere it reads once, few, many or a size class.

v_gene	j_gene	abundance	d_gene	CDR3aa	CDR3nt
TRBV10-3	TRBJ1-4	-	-	CAISERQENEKLFF	TGTGCCATCAGTGAACGGCAAGAAAATGAAAAACTGTTTTTT
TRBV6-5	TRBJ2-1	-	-	CASNWGNEQFF	TGTGCCAGCAATTGGGGGAATGAGCAGTTCTTC
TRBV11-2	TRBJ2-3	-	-	CASSLDLGDTQYF	TGTGCCAGCAGCTTAGATTTGGGTGATACGCAGTATTTT
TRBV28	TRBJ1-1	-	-	CASGRAGTLVAEAFF	TGTGCCAGCGGGAGAGCTGGGACGCTGGTCGCTGAAGCTTTCTTT
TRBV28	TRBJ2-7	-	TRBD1	CATLRGRGLEQYF	TGTGCCACCCTACGGGGCAGGGGGCTAGAGCAGTACTTC
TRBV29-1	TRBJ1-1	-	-	CSVVLNTEAFF	TGCAGCGTTGTTTTGAACACTGAAGCTTTCTTT
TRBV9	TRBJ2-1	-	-	CASSVGTSHAFYNEQFF	TGTGCCAGCAGCGTAGGGACGAGTCATGCATTTTACAATGAGCAGTTCTTC
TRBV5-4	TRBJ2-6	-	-	CASSVSARLVGANVLTF	TGTGCCAGCAGCGTGTCCGCACGCCTCGTCGGGGCCAACGTCCTGACTTTC
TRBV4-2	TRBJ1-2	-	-	CASSPGRTAGYTF	TGTGCCAGCAGCCCAGGACGGACGGCCGGCTACACCTTC
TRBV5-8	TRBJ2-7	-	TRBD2	CASSLRGTGGLAGRSYEQYF	TGTGCCAGCAGCTTGAGGGGGACGGGTGGACTAGCGGGACGGTCCTACGAGCAGTACTTC
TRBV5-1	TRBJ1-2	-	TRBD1	CASSPTGDYGYTF	TGCGCCAGCAGCCCGACAGGGGACTATGGCTACACCTTC
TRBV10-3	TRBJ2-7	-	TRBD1	CAIRRGQNYEQYF	TGTGCCATCAGGAGGGGACAGAACTACGAGCAGTACTTC
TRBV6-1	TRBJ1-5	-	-	CASKEGADNQPQHF	TGTGCCAGCAAGGAAGGGGCGGATAATCAGCCCCAGCATTTT
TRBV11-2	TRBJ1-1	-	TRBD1	CASSLAVDRVGTEAFF	TGTGCCAGCAGCTTAGCTGTGGACAGGGTAGGCACTGAAGCTTTCTTT
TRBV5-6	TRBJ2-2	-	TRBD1	CASSLGDRATGELFF	TGTGCCAGCAGCTTGGGGGACAGGGCCACCGGGGAGCTGTTTTTT
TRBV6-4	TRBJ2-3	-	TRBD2	CASREIGLAGNTQYF	TGTGCCAGCAGAGAAATTGGACTAGCGGGGAATACGCAGTATTTT
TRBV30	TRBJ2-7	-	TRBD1	CAWSVPGTGTYEQYF	TGTGCCTGGAGTGTACCCGGGACAGGGACCTACGAGCAGTACTTC
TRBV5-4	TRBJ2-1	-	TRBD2	CASSFRVSGVEDEQFF	TGTGCCAGCAGCTTCCGGGTTAGCGGGGTCGAGGATGAGCAGTTCTTC
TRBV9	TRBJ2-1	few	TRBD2	CASSRLADYNEQFF	TGTGCCAGCAGTCGACTAGCGGACTACAATGAGCAGTTCTTC
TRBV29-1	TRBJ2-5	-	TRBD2	CSVDPLAGGLKTQYF	TGCAGCGTAGACCCCCTAGCGGGAGGTCTTAAGACCCAGTACTTC
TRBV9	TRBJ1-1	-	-	CASSPQGGSATF	TGTGCCAGCAGCCCCCAGGGAGGGTCAGCAACTTTT
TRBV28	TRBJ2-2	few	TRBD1	CASFTRQGAGELFF	TGTGCCAGCTTTACACGGCAGGGGGCCGGGGAGCTGTTTTTT
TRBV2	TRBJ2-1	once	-	CASSVGTGLGEQFF	TGTGCCAGCAGTGTGGGAACAGGTCTAGGTGAGCAGTTCTTC
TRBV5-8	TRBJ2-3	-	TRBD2	CASSLESSGSYPDTQYF	TGTGCCAGCAGCTTGGAGTCTAGCGGGAGCTATCCAGATACGCAGTATTTT
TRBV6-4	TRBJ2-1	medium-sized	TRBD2	CASSDSSGGPYNEQFF	TGTGCCAGCAGTGACTCGTCGGGAGGGCCCTACAATGAGCAGTTCTTC
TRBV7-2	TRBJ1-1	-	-	CASSLARLTEAFF	TGTGCCAGCAGCTTAGCCAGGCTGACTGAAGCTTTCTTT
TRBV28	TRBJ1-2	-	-	CASSRPTGPFYGYTF	TGTGCCAGCAGCAGACCAACGGGGCCTTTCTATGGCTACACCTTC
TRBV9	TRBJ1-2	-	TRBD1	CASSATTGVGYGYTF	TGTGCCAGCAGCGCTACCACAGGGGTCGGCTATGGCTACACCTTC
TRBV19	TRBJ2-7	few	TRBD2	CASSEGLASYEQYF	TGTGCCAGTAGTGAAGGACTAGCGAGCTACGAGCAGTACTTC
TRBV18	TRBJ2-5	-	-	CASSPFARGTQETQYF	TGTGCCAGCTCACCTTTTGCTCGCGGAACCCAAGAGACCCAGTACTTC
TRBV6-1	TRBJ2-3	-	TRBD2	CASSAGGRTDTQYF	TGTGCCAGTTCAGCGGGAGGTCGCACAGATACGCAGTATTTT
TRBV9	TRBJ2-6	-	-	CASRPTGTGANVLTF	TGTGCCAGCAGACCAACAGGGACTGGGGCCAACGTCCTGACTTTC
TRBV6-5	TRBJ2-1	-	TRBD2	CASSPGGLAGEQFF	TGTGCCAGCAGTCCAGGGGGACTAGCGGGGGAGCAGTTCTTC
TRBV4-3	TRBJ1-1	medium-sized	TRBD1	CASSQGLQGAGAFF	TGCGCCAGCAGCCAGGGCCTTCAGGGGGCTGGGGCTTTCTTT
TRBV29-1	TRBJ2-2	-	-	CSVLGWGDTGELFF	TGCAGCGTCCTCGGGTGGGGGGACACCGGGGAGCTGTTTTTT
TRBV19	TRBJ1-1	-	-	CASSIRDLGRGTEAFF	TGTGCCAGTAGCATACGGGACCTCGGGCGGGGCACTGAAGCTTTCTTT
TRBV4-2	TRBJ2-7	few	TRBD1	CASSRDSSYEQYF	TGTGCCAGCAGCCGGGACAGCTCCTACGAGCAGTACTTC